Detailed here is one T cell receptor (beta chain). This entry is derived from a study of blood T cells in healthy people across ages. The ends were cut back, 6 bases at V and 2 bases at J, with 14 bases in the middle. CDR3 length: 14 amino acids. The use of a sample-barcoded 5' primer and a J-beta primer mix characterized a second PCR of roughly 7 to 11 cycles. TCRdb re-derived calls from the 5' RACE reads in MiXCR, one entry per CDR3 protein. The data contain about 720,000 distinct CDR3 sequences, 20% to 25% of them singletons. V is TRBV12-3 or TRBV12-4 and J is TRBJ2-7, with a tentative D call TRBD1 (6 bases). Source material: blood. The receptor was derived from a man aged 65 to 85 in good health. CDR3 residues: CASRQQGRAYEQYF. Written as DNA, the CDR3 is TGTGCCAGCAGGCAACAGGGCAGGGCCTACGAGCAGTACTTC.